This T cell receptor (beta chain) came from a study of human T cells and chemical hapten exposure. This clonotype was counted between two and nine times. Germline lookup yields CDR1 SQVTM and CDR2 ANQGSEA. Trimming cost V 6 bases and J 3 bases, with 14 bases left between them. This CDR3 comprises 13 residues. Time point denoted: patch test 2, 6 weeks after DPC sensitization. Specified treatment: therapeutic diphenylcyclopropenone sensitization with weekly scalp DPC. Individual cDNA molecules in this library carried unique molecular identifiers. From the RACE reads, TCRdb called clonotypes with MiXCR, one entry per CDR3 protein. This sample carries more than 85,000 distinct CDR3 sequences, approximately 11% of them seen once, and the ten largest clones take 2.2%.

The chain recombines TRBV29-1 with TRBJ1-1; D not resolved. This clonotype was obtained from a man aged 35 to 55 with alopecia areata. Some clones in this sample may be carry-over from other donors' samples. The sequences come from whole blood, collected in connection with sensitization to the hapten diphenylcyclopropenone (DPC). CDR3 region: CSVRPGVDTEAFF. DNA for the CDR3: TGCAGCGTCCGGCCCGGGGTCGACACTGAAGCTTTCTTT.